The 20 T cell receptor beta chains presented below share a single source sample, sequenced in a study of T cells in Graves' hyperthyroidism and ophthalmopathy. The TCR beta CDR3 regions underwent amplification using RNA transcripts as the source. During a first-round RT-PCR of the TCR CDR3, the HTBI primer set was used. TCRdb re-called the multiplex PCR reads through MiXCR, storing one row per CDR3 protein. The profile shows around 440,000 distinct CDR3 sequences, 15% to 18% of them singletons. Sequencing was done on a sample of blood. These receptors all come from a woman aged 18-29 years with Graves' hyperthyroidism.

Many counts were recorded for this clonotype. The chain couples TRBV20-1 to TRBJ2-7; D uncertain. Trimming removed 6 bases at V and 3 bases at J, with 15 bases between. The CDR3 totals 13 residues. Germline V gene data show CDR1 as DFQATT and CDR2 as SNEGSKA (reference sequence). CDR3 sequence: CSAAPTHNYEQYF. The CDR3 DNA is TGCAGTGCGGCGCCGACACACAACTACGAGCAGTACTTC.

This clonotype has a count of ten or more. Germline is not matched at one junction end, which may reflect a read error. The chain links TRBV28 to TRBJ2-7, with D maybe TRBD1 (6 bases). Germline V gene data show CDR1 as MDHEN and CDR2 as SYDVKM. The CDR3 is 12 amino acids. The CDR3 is CASSPDSYEKYF. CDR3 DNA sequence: TGTGCCAGCAGCCCGGACAGTTACGAGAAGTACTTC. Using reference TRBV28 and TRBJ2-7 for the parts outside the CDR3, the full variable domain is DVKVTQSSRYLVKRTGEKVFLECVQDMDHENMFWYRQDPGLGLRLIYFSYDVKMKEKGDIPEGYSVSREKKERFSLILESASTNQTSMYLCASSPDSYEKYFGPGTRLTVT.

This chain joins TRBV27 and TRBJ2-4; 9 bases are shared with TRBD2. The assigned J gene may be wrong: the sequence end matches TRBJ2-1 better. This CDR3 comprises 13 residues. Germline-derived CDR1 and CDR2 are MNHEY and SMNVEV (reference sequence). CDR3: CASRATGLAFQFF. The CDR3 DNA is TGTGCCAGCAGAGCCACGGGACTAGCTTTTCAGTTCTTC.

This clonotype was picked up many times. The CDR3 here is CASSPPGNYEQYF. The CDR3 bases are TGTGCCAGCAGCCCCCCTGGGAACTACGAGCAGTACTTC. The chain employs TRBV7-9 and TRBJ2-7; D is undetermined. Germline CDR1 is SEHNR and CDR2 is FQNEAQ (reference sequence). The CDR3 totals 13 residues. V was clipped by 5 bases and J by 3 bases, with 11 bases between them.

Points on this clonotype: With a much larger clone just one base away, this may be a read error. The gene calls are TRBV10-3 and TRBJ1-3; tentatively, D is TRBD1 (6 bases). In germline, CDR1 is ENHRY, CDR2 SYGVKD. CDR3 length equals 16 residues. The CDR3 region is CAISSAAGGYGDTIYF. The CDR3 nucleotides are TGTGCCATCAGCTCAGCGGCCGGGGGCTATGGAGACACCATATATTTT.

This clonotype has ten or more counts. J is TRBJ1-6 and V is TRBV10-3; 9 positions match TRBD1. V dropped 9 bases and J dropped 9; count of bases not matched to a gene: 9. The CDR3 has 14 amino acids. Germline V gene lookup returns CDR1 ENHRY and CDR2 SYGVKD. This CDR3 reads CAIGQGKGASPLHF. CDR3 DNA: TGTGCCATAGGACAGGGGAAGGGAGCTTCACCCCTCCACTTT.

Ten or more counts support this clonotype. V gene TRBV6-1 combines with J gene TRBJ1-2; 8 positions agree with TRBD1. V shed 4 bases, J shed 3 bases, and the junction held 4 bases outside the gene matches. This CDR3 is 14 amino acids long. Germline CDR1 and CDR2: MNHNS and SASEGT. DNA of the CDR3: TGTGCCAGCAGTGCCAGGGGGCAGGACTATGGCTACACCTTC. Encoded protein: CASSARGQDYGYTF.

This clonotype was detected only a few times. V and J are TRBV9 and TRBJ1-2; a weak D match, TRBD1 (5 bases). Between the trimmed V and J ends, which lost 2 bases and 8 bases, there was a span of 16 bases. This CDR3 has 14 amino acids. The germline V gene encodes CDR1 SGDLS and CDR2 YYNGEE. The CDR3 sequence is CASSVAGGFYGYTF. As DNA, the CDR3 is TGTGCCAGCAGCGTTGCGGGGGGATTCTACGGCTACACCTTC.

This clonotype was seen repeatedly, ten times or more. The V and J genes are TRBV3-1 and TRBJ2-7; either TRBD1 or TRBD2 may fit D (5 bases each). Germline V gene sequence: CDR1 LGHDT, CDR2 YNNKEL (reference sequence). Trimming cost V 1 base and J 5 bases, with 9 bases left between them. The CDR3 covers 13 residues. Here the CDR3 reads CASSQGGSHEQYF. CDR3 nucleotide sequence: TGTGCCAGCAGCCAAGGGGGGTCCCACGAGCAGTACTTC.

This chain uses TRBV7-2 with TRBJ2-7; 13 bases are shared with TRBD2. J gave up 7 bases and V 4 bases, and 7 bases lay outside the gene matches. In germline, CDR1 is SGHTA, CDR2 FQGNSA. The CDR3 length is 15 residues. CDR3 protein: CASSSTSGGAVEQYF. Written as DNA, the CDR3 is TGTGCCAGCAGCTCAACTAGCGGGGGGGCCGTGGAGCAGTACTTC.

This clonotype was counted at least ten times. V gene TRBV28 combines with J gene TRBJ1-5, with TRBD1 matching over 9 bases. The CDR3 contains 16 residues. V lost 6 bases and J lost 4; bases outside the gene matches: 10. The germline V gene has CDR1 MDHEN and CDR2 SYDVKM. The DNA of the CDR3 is TGTGCCAGCAGGAAGGACAGGGGAGGGGATAATCAGCCCCAGCATTTT. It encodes CASRKDRGGDNQPQHF.

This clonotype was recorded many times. The CDR3 loop reads CASSRNPGQGDQPQHF. DNA for the CDR3: TGCGCCAGCAGCCGGAACCCGGGACAGGGGGATCAGCCCCAGCATTTT. This chain joins TRBV5-1 and TRBJ1-5; 11 bases map to TRBD1. V was pared by 4 bases and J by 5 bases, with 8 bases of the junction left unmatched. Germline values: CDR1 SGHRS, CDR2 YFSETQ. The CDR3 length is 16 residues. Supplemented by reference TRBV5-1 and TRBJ1-5, the full variable domain reads KAGVTQTPRYLIKTRGQQVTLSCSPISGHRSVSWYQQTPGQGLQFLFEYFSETQRNKGNFPGRFSGRQFSNSRSEMNVSTLELGDSALYLCASSRNPGQGDQPQHFGDGTRLSIL.

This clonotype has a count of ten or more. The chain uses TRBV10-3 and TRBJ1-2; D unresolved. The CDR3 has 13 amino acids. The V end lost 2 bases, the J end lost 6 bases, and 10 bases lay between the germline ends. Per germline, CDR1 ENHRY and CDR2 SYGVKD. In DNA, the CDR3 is TGTGCCATCAGTGAGCTGGTCGGGGATGGCTACACCTTC. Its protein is CAISELVGDGYTF.

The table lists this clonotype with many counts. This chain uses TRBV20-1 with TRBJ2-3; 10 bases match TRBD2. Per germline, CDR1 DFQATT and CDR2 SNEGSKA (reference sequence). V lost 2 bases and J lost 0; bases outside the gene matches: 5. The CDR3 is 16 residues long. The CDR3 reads CSARPLAGESTDTQYF. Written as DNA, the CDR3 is TGCAGTGCTAGACCTCTAGCGGGAGAAAGCACAGATACGCAGTATTTT.

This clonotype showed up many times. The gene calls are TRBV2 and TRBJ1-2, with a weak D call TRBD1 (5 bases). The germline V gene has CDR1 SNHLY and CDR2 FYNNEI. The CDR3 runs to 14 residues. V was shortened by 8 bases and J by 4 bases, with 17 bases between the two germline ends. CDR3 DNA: TGTGCCAGCTGCGGGGGAGGGTCCTCCTATGGCTACACCTTC. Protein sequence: CASCGGGSSYGYTF.

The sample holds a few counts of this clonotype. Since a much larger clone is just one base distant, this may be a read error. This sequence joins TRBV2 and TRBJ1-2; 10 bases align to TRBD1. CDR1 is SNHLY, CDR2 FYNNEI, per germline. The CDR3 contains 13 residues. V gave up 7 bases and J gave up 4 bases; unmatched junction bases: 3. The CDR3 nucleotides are TGTGCCAGCACGGGACAGGGGCCCTATGGCTACACCTTC. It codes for CASTGQGPYGYTF.

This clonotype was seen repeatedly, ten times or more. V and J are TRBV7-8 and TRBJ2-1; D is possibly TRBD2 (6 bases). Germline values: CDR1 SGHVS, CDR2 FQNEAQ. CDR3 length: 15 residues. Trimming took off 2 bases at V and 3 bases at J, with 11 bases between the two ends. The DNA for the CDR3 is TGTGCCAGCAGCTTATCAGGCGGGGACTACAATGAGCAGTTCTTC. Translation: CASSLSGGDYNEQFF. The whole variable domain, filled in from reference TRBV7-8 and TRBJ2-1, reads GAGVSQSPRYKVAKRGQDVALRCDPISGHVSLFWYQQALGQGPEFLTYFQNEAQLDKSGLPSDRFFAERPEGSVSTLKIQRTQQEDSAVYLCASSLSGGDYNEQFFGPGTRLTVL.

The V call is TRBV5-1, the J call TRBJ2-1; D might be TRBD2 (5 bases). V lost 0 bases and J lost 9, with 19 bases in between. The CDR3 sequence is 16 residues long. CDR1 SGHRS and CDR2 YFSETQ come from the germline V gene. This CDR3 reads CASSLEEDSPSSEQFF. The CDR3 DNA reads TGCGCCAGCAGCTTGGAGGAGGACTCCCCCAGCAGTGAGCAGTTCTTC.

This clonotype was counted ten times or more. The CDR3 nucleotides are TGTGCCAGCAGTCGGCCGACAGGAATGAACACTGAAGCTTTCTTT. This translates into CASSRPTGMNTEAFF. The rearrangement links TRBV2 to TRBJ1-1; D is perhaps TRBD1 (6 bases). The CDR3 runs 15 residues. Germline CDR1 and CDR2: SNHLY and FYNNEI. V lost 5 bases, J lost 0 bases, and 13 bases lay in between.

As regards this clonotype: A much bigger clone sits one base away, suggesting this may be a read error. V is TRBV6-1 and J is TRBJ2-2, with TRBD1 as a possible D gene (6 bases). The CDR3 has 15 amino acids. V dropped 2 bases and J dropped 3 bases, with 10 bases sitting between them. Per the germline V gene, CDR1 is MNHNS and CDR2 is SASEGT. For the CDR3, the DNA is TGTGCCAGCAGTGAATGGGCAGGGGACACCGGGGAGCTGTTTTTT. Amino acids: CASSEWAGDTGELFF.